This TCR beta chain was recovered during a study of cytomegalovirus exposure and HLA in healthy donors. Study-level results: A later analysis linked roughly 17,000 TCR beta sequences to HLA alleles at 0.05 false discovery rate. The only immune exposure information that was available was CMV serostatus. Most likely, a cluster of highly shared sequence variants arose as a sequencing artifact.

Germline V lookup: CDR1 SGHAT, CDR2 FQNNGV. The CDR3 length is 16 residues. V lost 5 bases and J lost 4, with 21 bases in between. Primers: 60 Vbeta forward and 13 Jbeta reverse. The protocol was immunoSEQ multiplex PCR, while the TCRdb copy is restricted to in-frame clones and leaves out a portion. Seen here are around 160,000 clones, roughly 78% observed once, and the top ten hold approximately 2.9%. Remarks on this clone: Its matching antigen is unknown.

The specimen sequenced was PBMCs. The chain combines TRBV11-2 with TRBJ2-7; TRBD2 might be the D (5 bases). This TCR came from a man aged 40-49 years in good health and CMV-seropositive. CDR3 nucleotide sequence: TGTGCCAGCAGCCTTACCACCGGACTTGGAAGTTACGAGCAGTACTTC. Protein: CASSLTTGLGSYEQYF.